This T cell receptor beta chain was found in a study of pediatric ulcerative colitis. This table comes from immunoSEQ multiplex PCR, and its TCRdb copy is limited to in-frame clones, with some not included. The sample consists of more than 10,000 clones, roughly four fifths of them appearing once. Losses at the gene ends were 0 bases for V and 8 bases for J; bases not matched to a gene: 6. The CDR3 covers 15 residues. The germline gives CDR1 KGHSH, CDR2 LQKENI. Overall study findings and caveats: Repertoires came from total lymphocyte DNA, so rare subsets like regulatory T cells may be missed.

During colonoscopy, one to two rectal pinch biopsies were collected. Controls: normal colonoscopy findings, no IBD within the following year. As to this clone: Its target is not known.

The sequencing sample was made of gut tissue. The TCR sequence derives from a boy between 10 and 17 years old who was a control in a study of pediatric ulcerative colitis. The rearrangement joins TRBV18 to TRBJ1-4; 7 nucleotides agree with TRBD1. The CDR3 loop reads CASSPPGTVNEKLFF. The CDR3 region has the DNA TGTGCCAGCTCACCACCGGGGACAGTAAACGAAAAACTGTTTTTT.